Each of the 23 T cell receptor beta chains below was sequenced from the same sample in a study of T cell responses to AZD1222 COVID-19 vaccine. Only in-frame clones appear in the TCRdb table, and some are missing; sequencing was by immunoSEQ multiplex PCR. This sample carries 130,000 to 150,000 clones, 88% of them seen once, and the ten largest clones take 5.4%. The sample was peripheral blood, taken 28 days after the second dose of the MenACWY control vaccine. The receptors stem from an adult who received the MenACWY meningococcal vaccine as a control.

This clone was counted a single time. This chain joins TRBV19 and TRBJ2-2; 14 nucleotides agree with TRBD2. J lost 1 base, V lost 3 bases, and 10 bases had no gene match. This CDR3 region has 20 residues. Germline lookup yields CDR1 LNHDA and CDR2 SQIVND (reference sequence). The CDR3 loop is CASSIRIGLAGGMNTGELFF. CDR3 nucleotide sequence: TGTGCCAGTAGTATTAGAATAGGACTAGCGGGGGGAATGAACACCGGGGAGCTGTTTTTT.

This clone was counted between two and nine times. The chain uses TRBV6-5 and TRBJ2-1; weak D call: TRBD1 (6 bases). V lost 0 bases and J 3 bases, leaving 9 bases between the germline ends. Germline V CDR1 and CDR2: MNHEY, SVGAGI. The CDR3 has 15 amino acids. CDR3 sequence reads: CASSYSETGYNEQFF. The CDR3 DNA reads TGTGCCAGCAGTTACTCTGAGACAGGCTACAATGAGCAGTTCTTC.

V is TRBV19 and J is TRBJ1-3; TRBD1 is a possible D gene (5 bases). Trimming pared 4 bases from V and 13 bases from J, leaving 14 bases between. The CDR3 totals 12 residues. The germline gives CDR1 LNHDA, CDR2 SQIVND (reference sequence). The CDR3 DNA follows: TGTGCCAGTAGTAACAGGACCCGGGGGATATATTTT. Protein sequence: CASSNRTRGIYF.

The chain combines TRBV7-2 with TRBJ1-3; 7 positions match TRBD1. Germline loops: CDR1 SGHTA, CDR2 FQGNSA. J lost 0 bases, V lost 5 bases, and 7 bases had no gene match. The CDR3 sequence is 16 residues long. The CDR3 sequence is CASSARQGLSGNTIYF. The CDR3 DNA sequence: TGTGCCAGCAGCGCCCGACAGGGCCTCTCTGGAAACACCATATATTTT.

V gene TRBV4-1 combines with J gene TRBJ2-1, with D perhaps assigned TRBD1 or TRBD2 (5 bases each). V was shortened by 4 bases and J by 10 bases, with 17 bases between the two germline ends. CDR1 is MGHRA, CDR2 YSYEKL, per germline. This CDR3 region has 14 residues. The CDR3 coding sequence is TGCGCCAGCAGCCCTGGGGGAGTAACATGGGAGCAGTTCTTC. Translation: CASSPGGVTWEQFF.

This clone occurred a few times. The chain joins TRBV7-2 to TRBJ2-1, with 7 bases identical to TRBD1. After removal of 5 bases from V and 8 bases from J, the junction contained 3 bases not matched to a gene. The CDR3 runs to 12 residues. Germline CDR1 SGHTA, CDR2 FQGNSA. CDR3 DNA sequence: TGTGCCAGCAGCCAGCAGGGGGATGAGCAGTTCTTC. Its translation: CASSQQGDEQFF.

This clone was counted a few times. The chain has TRBV15 and TRBJ1-4, with a possible D match to TRBD1 (5 bases). The CDR3 length is 14 residues. V lost 1 base and J lost 2, with 5 bases in between. Germline V gives CDR1 LNHNV, CDR2 YYDKDF (reference sequence). The CDR3 spells CATSRGGTNEKLFF. The CDR3 DNA follows: TGTGCCACCAGCAGAGGGGGGACTAATGAAAAACTGTTTTTT.

The chain combines TRBV7-9 with TRBJ2-5; D not resolved. The CDR3 covers 12 residues. The V gene lost 1 base and the J gene lost 5 bases, with 5 bases spanning the gap. Germline V gene lookup returns CDR1 SEHNR and CDR2 FQNEAQ (reference sequence). CDR3 protein: CASSLGAETQYF. The CDR3 coding sequence is TGTGCCAGCAGCTTAGGGGCCGAGACCCAGTACTTC.

The chain combines TRBV7-2 with TRBJ1-2; D uncertain. Germline V gives CDR1 SGHTA, CDR2 FQGNSA. The length of the CDR3 is 15 residues. With 0 bases removed from V and 8 bases from J, the gap between germline ends came to 16 bases. CDR3 coding DNA: TGTGCCAGCAGCTTAGCGACTACGCCCCCGGAGGGCTACACCTTC. It encodes CASSLATTPPEGYTF.

This rearrangement joins TRBV15 to TRBJ2-5; D is undetermined. The germline V and J ends were trimmed by 5 bases and 7 bases, with 14 bases remaining between them. The CDR3 length is 13 residues. CDR1 is LNHNV, CDR2 YYDKDF, per germline (reference sequence). CDR3 in amino acids: CATSRNEVGTQYF. DNA for the CDR3: TGTGCCACCAGCCGCAACGAAGTCGGGACCCAGTACTTC.

The chain has TRBV7-9 and TRBJ2-2; no reliable D call. Germline V gene data show CDR1 as SEHNR and CDR2 as FQNEAQ (reference sequence). The CDR3 is 17 amino acids. The V and J ends lost 1 base and 1 base respectively, with 13 bases between them. The CDR3 DNA sequence: TGTGCCAGCAGCTTAGGGGTGCAGGTCGGGAACACCGGGGAGCTGTTTTTT. This encodes CASSLGVQVGNTGELFF.

V gene TRBV9 combines with J gene TRBJ1-2, with D possibly TRBD1 on 5 matching bases. The germline V gene encodes CDR1 SGDLS and CDR2 YYNGEE. V was cut by 10 bases and J by 10 bases, with 17 bases left in between. CDR3 length equals 11 residues. Here the CDR3 reads CARWGRNDYTF. The DNA of the CDR3 is TGTGCCCGCTGGGGCAGGAATGACTACACCTTC.

The chain couples TRBV7-9 to TRBJ1-2; 8 bases agree with TRBD1. Looked up from germline, CDR1 is SEHNR and CDR2 is FQNEAQ (reference sequence). The CDR3 totals 14 residues. Trimming removed 3 bases from V and 6 bases from J; junction bases left unmatched: 6. The CDR3 DNA is TGTGCCAGCAGCTTGGGACAGGCGACCCATGGCTACACCTTC. This codes for CASSLGQATHGYTF.

The chain recombines TRBV11-3 with TRBJ2-1; possible D gene TRBD2, 5 bases. Germline V CDR1 and CDR2: SGHNT, YENEEA. The CDR3 contains 14 residues. The germline V and J ends were trimmed by 5 bases and 7 bases, with 15 bases remaining between them. CDR3 residues: CASSQYGVENEQFF. DNA of the CDR3: TGTGCCAGCAGCCAGTACGGGGTCGAAAATGAGCAGTTCTTC.

The gene calls are TRBV4-1 and TRBJ1-2, with a tentative D call TRBD1 (5 bases). Germline V gene lookup returns CDR1 MGHRA and CDR2 YSYEKL. This CDR3 contains 15 residues. The V end was cut by 3 bases, the J end by 4 bases, with 15 bases between. The CDR3 spells CASSHPGRAGYGYTF. As DNA, the CDR3 is TGCGCCAGCAGCCACCCCGGCAGGGCGGGCTATGGCTACACCTTC.

The chain has TRBV5-4 and TRBJ1-1, with no clear D. V was pared by 4 bases and J by 11 bases, with 15 bases between. Germline lookup yields CDR1 SGHNT and CDR2 YYREEE (reference sequence). This CDR3 comprises 12 residues. CDR3 region: CASSLDTAYAFF. The CDR3 coding sequence is TGTGCCAGCAGCCTAGATACGGCGTACGCTTTCTTT.

This sequence joins TRBV6-2 or TRBV6-3 and TRBJ1-2; possible D gene TRBD1, 5 bases. The V end was cut by 5 bases, the J end by 1 base, with 11 bases between. Germline CDR1 is MNHEY and CDR2 is SVGEGT. The CDR3 extends over 14 amino acids. The CDR3 protein is CASSQRGNNYGYTF. The DNA of the CDR3 is TGTGCCAGCAGTCAACGGGGCAATAACTATGGCTACACCTTC.

The V call is TRBV9, the J call TRBJ1-6, with a tentative D call TRBD1 (5 bases). The germline gives CDR1 SGDLS, CDR2 YYNGEE. V was clipped by 0 bases and J by 9 bases, with 16 bases between them. The CDR3 runs 16 residues. In nucleotides, the CDR3 is TGTGCCAGCAGCGTAGCGTCCGGCAGGGAGACTTCACCCCTCCACTTT. Its translation: CASSVASGRETSPLHF.

The chain uses TRBV3-1 (or the pseudogene TRBV3-2) and TRBJ1-2, with 9 positions matching TRBD1. Trimming removed 1 base from V and 7 bases from J; junction bases left unmatched: 4. Germline loops: CDR1 LGHDT, CDR2 YNNKEL (reference sequence). CDR3 size: 14 residues. The CDR3: CASSQAQGARGYTF. In DNA form, the CDR3 reads TGTGCCAGCAGCCAAGCACAGGGGGCGCGTGGCTACACCTTC.

V is TRBV11-3 and J is TRBJ1-2, with 9 bases identical to TRBD1. The germline V gene encodes CDR1 SGHNT and CDR2 YENEEA. Trimming removed 5 bases from V and 8 bases from J; junction bases left unmatched: 9. The CDR3 contains 14 residues. The CDR3 here is CASSLRDRVGGYTF. Written as DNA, the CDR3 is TGTGCCAGCAGCCTGCGGGACAGGGTGGGAGGCTACACCTTC.

This CDR3 reads CASSQDSQAGNEQFF. The CDR3 coding sequence is TGTGCCAGCAGCCAAGACTCCCAGGCGGGGAATGAGCAGTTCTTC. This chain uses TRBV4-2 with TRBJ2-1, with D possibly matching TRBD2 (6 bases). Germline assignment: CDR1 LGHNA and CDR2 YNFKEQ. V lost 0 bases and J 7 bases, leaving 13 bases between the germline ends. The CDR3 extends over 15 amino acids.

The chain has TRBV3-1 (or the pseudogene TRBV3-2) and TRBJ1-1, with 8 positions matching TRBD1. The V and J ends lost 1 base and 6 bases, in that order; junction bases with no gene match: 7. Looked up from germline, CDR1 is LGHDT and CDR2 is YNNKEL (reference sequence). CDR3 length: 15 amino acids. The CDR3 nucleotides are TGTGCCAGCAGCCAAGCCAGGGGGCCGGGGGCTGAAGCTTTCTTT. This sequence encodes CASSQARGPGAEAFF.

This clone was seen only once. The J gene is TRBJ2-1, the V gene TRBV15, with 10 bases identical to TRBD2. Trimming cost V 3 bases and J 10 bases; bases outside gene matches: 12. CDR1 LNHNV and CDR2 YYDKDF come from the germline V gene (reference sequence). This CDR3 has 16 amino acids. The CDR3 loop reads CATSSQKASGGKEQFF. DNA of the CDR3: TGTGCCACCAGCAGCCAGAAGGCTAGCGGGGGTAAAGAGCAGTTCTTC.